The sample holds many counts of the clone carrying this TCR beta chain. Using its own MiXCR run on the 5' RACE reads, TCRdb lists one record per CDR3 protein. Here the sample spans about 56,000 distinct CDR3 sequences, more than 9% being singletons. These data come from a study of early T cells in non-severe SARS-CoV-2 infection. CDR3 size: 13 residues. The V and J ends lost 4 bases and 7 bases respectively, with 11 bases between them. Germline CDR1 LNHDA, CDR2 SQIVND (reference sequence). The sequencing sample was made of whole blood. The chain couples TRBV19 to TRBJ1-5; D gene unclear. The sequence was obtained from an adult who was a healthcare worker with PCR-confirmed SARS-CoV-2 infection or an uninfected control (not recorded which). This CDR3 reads CASSNLRSQPQHF. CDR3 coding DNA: TGTGCCAGTAGTAACCTGAGGTCCCAGCCCCAGCATTTT.